This entry lists 6 T cell receptor beta chains sequenced from one sample in a study of CD8+ T cells in alopecia areata listed by TCRdb under 2018. Libraries came from the immunoSEQ multiplex PCR assay. To provide template for TCR sequencing, every sample had RNA extracted and reverse transcribed into cDNA. TCRdb's version of the immuneACCESS table is confined to in-frame rearrangements and falls short of the full clone set. An unresolved V gene accounts for under half of the shortfall where checked; the remainder is of unknown origin. Across this sample there are about 180,000 clones, with 50% to 70% seen only once. In total, the top ten clones hold over 12% of the sample. Reading the label with the study, this specimen's time point is: baseline before oral tofacitinib. This specimen consisted of CD4+ T cells sorted from blood, obtained at week 0. These receptors were taken from a human donor with alopecia areata.

There are a few counts of this clone. V usage is TRBV30 and J usage is TRBJ1-2; D is ambiguous. The CDR3 contains 12 residues. Germline V gene sequence: CDR1 GTSNPN, CDR2 SVGIG (reference sequence). Trimming stripped 3 bases from V and 2 bases from J, with 7 bases between. The chain's CDR3 is CAWRRINYGYTF. CDR3 DNA sequence: TGTGCCTGGAGGAGAATAAACTATGGCTACACCTTC. Looking up the rest from reference TRBV30 and TRBJ1-2 gives the full variable domain: SQTIHQWPATLVQPVGSPLSLECTVEGTSNPNLYWYRQAAGRGLQLLFYSVGIGQISSEVPQNLSASRPQDRQFILSSKKLLLSDSGFYLCAWRRINYGYTFGSGTRLTVV.

This clone was observed a handful of times. The sample contains more than one DNA sequence encoding this CDR3. The gene calls are TRBV29-1 and TRBJ2-3; D tentatively fits TRBD1 or TRBD2 (5 bases each). V was shortened by 4 bases and J by 0 bases, with 8 bases between the two germline ends. The CDR3 is 13 amino acids. CDR1 and CDR2 from the germline V gene are SQVTM and ANQGSEA. CDR3 nucleotides: TGCAGCGTTGCGGGGCGGAGCACAGATACGCAGTATTTT. Its protein is CSVAGRSTDTQYF.

The chain recombines TRBV4-1 with TRBJ2-7; D not resolved. The CDR3 extends over 13 amino acids. Trimming cost V 0 bases and J 2 bases, with 5 bases left between them. Germline V gives CDR1 MGHRA, CDR2 YSYEKL. The CDR3 sequence is CASSQEGAYEQYF. In DNA, the CDR3 is TGCGCCAGCAGCCAAGAGGGCGCCTACGAGCAGTACTTC.

This chain uses TRBV4-1 with TRBJ1-2; D is possibly TRBD1 (5 bases). V dropped 1 base and J dropped 3 bases, with 18 bases sitting between them. CDR3 length: 17 amino acids. CDR1 is MGHRA, CDR2 YSYEKL, per germline. The CDR3 coding sequence is TGCGCCAGCAGCCAAGGGGTGCCGTTCGGGGACTACTATGGCTACACCTTC. Translated, it gives CASSQGVPFGDYYGYTF.

This rearrangement joins TRBV4-1 to TRBJ1-5; 9 positions agree with TRBD1. The CDR3 has 18 amino acids. The V and J ends lost 0 bases and 3 bases, in that order; junction bases with no gene match: 9. Germline lookup yields CDR1 MGHRA and CDR2 YSYEKL. The CDR3 region has the DNA TGCGCCAGCAGCCAAGACCGGAGCAGACAGGGGGTCAATCAGCCCCAGCATTTT. Protein product: CASSQDRSRQGVNQPQHF.

Notes on this clone: The same CDR3 is also encoded by other DNA sequences in this sample. The J gene is TRBJ1-1, the V gene TRBV5-1; D possibly corresponds to TRBD1 (6 bases). Germline-derived CDR1 and CDR2 are SGHRS and YFSETQ. Trimming pared 4 bases from V and 8 bases from J, leaving 9 bases between. CDR3 length equals 11 residues. CDR3 protein: CASSLDSEAFF. In DNA, the CDR3 is TGCGCCAGCAGCCTGGACAGCGAAGCTTTCTTT.